Below, one T cell receptor (beta chain) is given with its context. As handled by the study authors: Reference gene primer amplification gave estimated nucleated cell counts. TCRdb keeps only in-frame clones here, not all; method: immunoSEQ multiplex PCR. That table furnishes V, J and clone size, whereas the DNA furnished D and trimming. Among under 150,000 clones listed, approximately 81% were seen once. This specimen comes from a study of blood T cell repertoires in COVID-19. Study in general: There were acute and convalescent COVID-19 samples, and they came from the United States, Italy and Spain. From T cells, B-cell-depleted T cells, or PBMCs came the material, which was cDNA or gDNA.

The TCR was taken from a human donor in a cohort sampled during active COVID-19. Material: peripheral blood.

For the CDR3, the DNA is TGCAGCGTTGAAGATGAGGGCCATGGAAACACCATATATTTT. Residues: CSVEDEGHGNTIYF. The chain recombines TRBV29-1 with TRBJ1-3; no reliable D call. Germline lookup yields CDR1 SQVTM and CDR2 ANQGSEA. The CDR3 covers 14 residues. V lost 0 bases and J 3 bases, leaving 9 bases between the germline ends.